Presented here are 32 T cell receptor beta chains from one specimen sequenced in a study of lung T cells in sarcoidosis with Löfgren's syndrome. TCRdb recomputed calls from the reads with MiXCR, one row per CDR3 protein. The table lists 15,000 to 25,000 distinct CDR3 sequences, 21% of them singletons. The sample consisted of CD4+ T cells from bronchoalveolar lavage. These receptors originate from a human donor with sarcoidosis (Löfgren's syndrome or another form), or a control subject (not recorded which).

This clonotype was counted only a few times. The chain links TRBV6-1 to TRBJ2-6; 8 nucleotides align to TRBD1. CDR3 size: 16 residues. With V trimmed by 8 bases and J by 1 base, 7 bases remained unmatched. Germline lookup yields CDR1 MNHNS and CDR2 SASEGT. CDR3 amino acids: CASSRQGTSGANVLTF. The CDR3 coding sequence is TGTGCCAGCTCGCGACAGGGGACTTCTGGGGCCAACGTCCTGACTTTC.

Regarding this clonotype: A much larger clonotype is one base distant, so this may be a read error. This CDR3 reads CTSSRSGSGELFF. The CDR3 DNA sequence: TGCACCAGCAGCCGTAGCGGGTCCGGGGAGCTGTTTTTT. The chain uses TRBV4-1 and TRBJ2-2; 7 bases agree with TRBD2. Germline V gives CDR1 MGHRA, CDR2 YSYEKL. The CDR3 sequence is 13 residues long.

This clonotype is labeled as medium-sized (0.01 to 0.1%). The gene calls are TRBV6-1 and TRBJ1-4; D gene uncertain. Per germline, CDR1 MNHNS and CDR2 SASEGT. CDR3 length: 15 residues. V was cut by 5 bases and J by 0 bases, with 10 bases left in between. Here the CDR3 reads CASSWNRATNEKLFF. The CDR3 coding sequence is TGTGCCAGCAGTTGGAACAGAGCAACTAATGAAAAACTGTTTTTT.

This clonotype was counted at least ten times. The chain employs TRBV2 and TRBJ1-5; D is uncertain. This CDR3 has 15 residues. Germline values: CDR1 SNHLY, CDR2 FYNNEI. V was pared by 5 bases and J by 0 bases, with 11 bases between. The CDR3 region has the DNA TGTGCCAGCAGTCCGGACGGGGATAGCAATCAGCCCCAGCATTTT. Translation gives CASSPDGDSNQPQHF.

By frequency in the sample, this clonotype is medium-sized. The junction departs from germline at one end; a sequencing error may be responsible. This chain links TRBV7-2 with TRBJ2-1; TRBD2 agrees at 10 bases. CDR3 size: 13 residues. Germline lookup yields CDR1 SGHTA and CDR2 FQGNSA. The CDR3 here is CASSLKAAGGPGF. CDR3 coding DNA: TGTGCCAGCAGCTTAAAAGCAGCGGGAGGGCCGGGCTTC.

In this sample, this clonotype turned up once. A read error may produce the germline difference seen at one junction end. The chain combines TRBV5-4 with TRBJ2-1; 9 bases agree with TRBD2. The CDR3 has 16 residues. Germline assignment: CDR1 SGHNT and CDR2 YYREEE (reference sequence). The CDR3 is CASSFPALAGTNEQLF. The CDR3 nucleotides read TGTGCCAGCAGCTTCCCCGCACTAGCGGGTACCAATGAGCAGCTCTTC.

The gene calls are TRBV11-2 and TRBJ2-7, with TRBD2 matching over 7 bases. The V gene end was trimmed by 3 bases and the J gene end by 6 bases; junction bases not matched to a gene: 5. The germline V gene has CDR1 SGHAT and CDR2 FQNNGV. This CDR3 is built from 13 residues. CDR3 region: CASSFSPGGEQYF. In DNA, the CDR3 is TGTGCCAGCAGCTTCAGCCCGGGGGGCGAGCAGTACTTC.

This clonotype was detected many times. The CDR3 spells CASSLGARYGYTF. CDR3 DNA sequence: TGTGCCAGCAGCTTAGGGGCCCGTTATGGCTACACCTTC. The chain combines TRBV7-2 with TRBJ1-2, with D unresolved. V gave up 1 base and J gave up 5 bases, with 8 bases separating them. The CDR3 totals 13 residues. The V gene's germline CDR1 is SGHTA and CDR2 FQGNSA.

By its share, this clonotype is medium-sized (0.01 to 0.1%). The chain couples TRBV6-1 to TRBJ2-3; D remains unclear. This CDR3 comprises 12 residues. V was cut by 5 bases and J by 3 bases, with 6 bases left in between. Germline CDR1 is MNHNS and CDR2 is SASEGT. The CDR3 region has the DNA TGTGCCAGCAGTACTCGGACAGATACGCAGTATTTT. This encodes CASSTRTDTQYF.

This clonotype was seen only once. It is likely a read error, because the conserved phenylalanine at the end of the CDR3 is missing. The rearrangement joins TRBV19 to TRBJ2-3, with D maybe TRBD2 (6 bases). The CDR3 is 16 amino acids. The V and J ends lost 1 base and 2 bases respectively, with 13 bases between them. Per germline, CDR1 LNHDA and CDR2 SQIVND (reference sequence). The chain's CDR3 is CASSIGSSGHTDTQYL. In DNA, the CDR3 is TGTGCCAGTAGTATAGGGAGTAGCGGACACACAGATACGCAGTATTTA.

The table lists this clonotype with many counts. The genes are TRBV20-1 and TRBJ1-1; D perhaps matches TRBD1 (5 bases). V shed 7 bases and J shed 0 bases, with 15 bases lying between them. CDR1 DFQATT and CDR2 SNEGSKA come from the germline V gene (reference sequence). The CDR3 length is 14 residues. The chain's CDR3 is CSVRDGYMNTEAFF. CDR3 nucleotides: TGCAGTGTTCGGGACGGATATATGAACACTGAAGCTTTCTTT.

This clonotype was detected many times. This sequence joins TRBV5-1 and TRBJ1-1; 9 bases match TRBD1. CDR1 and CDR2 (germline): SGHRS, YFSETQ. This CDR3 has 15 residues. Unmatched junction bases numbered 6, after V lost 0 bases and J lost 6 bases. CDR3 sequence: CASSLVGTGISEAFF. CDR3 sequence (DNA): TGCGCCAGCAGCTTGGTCGGGACAGGGATTTCTGAAGCTTTCTTT.

This clonotype was seen repeatedly, ten times or more. V usage is TRBV4-2 and J usage is TRBJ1-5; D unresolved. The CDR3 extends over 16 amino acids. CDR1 and CDR2 from the germline V gene are LGHNA and YNFKEQ. The V gene lost 2 bases and the J gene lost 1 base, with 12 bases spanning the gap. Here the CDR3 reads CASSQKRLGSNQPQHF. The CDR3 nucleotides are TGTGCCAGCAGCCAAAAAAGGTTGGGGAGCAATCAGCCCCAGCATTTT.

This clonotype has a handful of counts. CDR3 sequence: CSVGQRYNEQFF. In DNA, the CDR3 is TGCAGCGTTGGTCAGCGGTACAATGAGCAGTTCTTC. The chain couples TRBV29-1 to TRBJ2-1; D perhaps matches TRBD2 (5 bases). CDR3 length: 12 amino acids. Between the trimmed V and J ends, which lost 4 bases and 4 bases, there was a span of 8 bases. Germline V gene sequence: CDR1 SQVTM, CDR2 ANQGSEA.

This clonotype occurred a few times. V usage is TRBV12-3 or TRBV12-4 and J usage is TRBJ1-5; tentative D call: TRBD1 (6 bases). The CDR3 sequence is 14 residues long. Trimming pared 6 bases from V and 7 bases from J, leaving 16 bases between. The CDR3 protein is CASRPSGVWQPQHF. CDR3 sequence (DNA): TGTGCCAGCAGGCCGTCAGGGGTGTGGCAGCCCCAGCATTTT.

In this sample, this clonotype turned up many times. V and J are TRBV11-2 and TRBJ2-5; the D call may be TRBD1 or TRBD2 (7 bases each). Germline loops: CDR1 SGHAT, CDR2 FQNNGV. The V end lost 8 bases, the J end lost 2 bases, and 12 bases lay between the germline ends. CDR3 length: 13 residues. The CDR3 DNA reads as TGTGCCAGCGGGGAGGGACAGCAAGAGACCCAGTACTTC. This codes for CASGEGQQETQYF. Full variable domain (missing parts from reference TRBV11-2 and TRBJ2-5): EAGVAQSPRYKIIEKRQSVAFWCNPISGHATLYWYQQILGQGPKLLIQFQNNGVVDDSQLPKDRFSAERLKGVDSTLKIQPAKLEDSAVYLCASGEGQQETQYFGPGTRLLVL.

This clonotype is termed medium-sized (0.01 to 0.1%). The DNA of the CDR3 is TGTGCCAGCAGAGGGGGGGGGGACCAAGAGACCCAGTACTTC. It specifies CASRGGGDQETQYF. The chain recombines TRBV27 with TRBJ2-5; a possible D gene is TRBD2 (7 bases). This CDR3 contains 14 residues. From germline, CDR1 is MNHEY and CDR2 SMNVEV (reference sequence). V dropped 6 bases and J dropped 0 bases, with 11 bases sitting between them.

On this clonotype: A read error is possible here, since a much larger clone lies one base away. This sequence joins TRBV4-2 and TRBJ2-3; D might be TRBD1 (7 bases). This CDR3 is 20 amino acids long. CDR1 and CDR2 (germline): LGHNA, YNFKEQ. CDR3 in amino acids: CVSSQDRQGGQRKSTDTQYF. Here the CDR3 DNA reads TGTGTCAGCAGCCAAGACCGACAGGGAGGCCAAAGGAAAAGCACAGATACGCAGTATTTT.

This clonotype is a singleton in its sample. Given a much more abundant clone one base away, this may be a read error. The chain uses TRBV7-8 and TRBJ2-1; the D gene is possibly TRBD2 (5 bases). The CDR3 extends over 16 amino acids. V was trimmed by 3 bases and J by 3 bases, leaving 15 bases between them. Germline CDR1 and CDR2: SGHVS and FQNEAQ. The CDR3: CASSFPSGLIYNEQFF. In DNA form, the CDR3 reads TGTGCCAGCAGCTTCCCGTCGGGATTAATCTACAATGAGCAGTTCTTC.

This clonotype was detected ten times or more. This chain joins TRBV7-6 and TRBJ1-6; 9 bases map to TRBD1. Trimming took 7 bases from V and 8 from J; bases not matched to a gene: 12. Germline-derived CDR1 and CDR2 are SGHVS and FNYEAQ. The CDR3 has 16 residues. The CDR3 DNA reads TGTGCCAGCACTACAGGGACCGGGACAGGGTATTCACCCCTCCACTTT. This sequence encodes CASTTGTGTGYSPLHF.

By frequency in the sample, this clonotype is medium-sized. This chain connects TRBV7-2 to TRBJ2-7, with D unresolved. The CDR3 spans 14 residues. Germline values: CDR1 SGHTA, CDR2 FQGNSA. Trimming pared 5 bases from V and 1 base from J, leaving 12 bases between. CDR3 DNA sequence: TGTGCCAGCAGCATACTTAGTGGATCCTACGAGCAGTACTTC. Translating it yields CASSILSGSYEQYF.

The chain uses TRBV3-1 and TRBJ2-3, with D possibly being TRBD2 (5 bases). The CDR3 contains 16 residues. The germline gives CDR1 LGHDT, CDR2 YNNKEL (reference sequence). With 0 bases removed from V and 5 bases from J, the gap between germline ends came to 15 bases. The CDR3 loop reads CASSQDLYGIKDTQYF. The CDR3 DNA reads as TGTGCCAGCAGCCAAGATCTGTACGGGATCAAAGATACGCAGTATTTT.

A note on this clonotype: This may be a read error: a much more frequent sequence differs by one nucleotide. V usage is TRBV24-1 and J usage is TRBJ2-2; D is unresolved. This CDR3 is built from 16 residues. The germline V and J ends were trimmed by 4 bases and 5 bases, with 16 bases remaining between them. Looked up from germline, CDR1 is KGHDR and CDR2 is SFDVKD. CDR3 loop: CATSENDRCWTGELFF. The DNA of the CDR3 is TGTGCCACCAGTGAAAACGACCGGTGTTGGACCGGGGAGCTGTTTTTT.

Remarks on this clonotype: It may be a read error: a sequence one base away is much more abundant. V gene TRBV5-4 combines with J gene TRBJ2-1, with TRBD1 matching 9 bases. The germline V gene has CDR1 SGHNT and CDR2 YYREEE (reference sequence). This CDR3 comprises 15 residues. After removal of 4 bases from V and 10 bases from J, the junction contained 12 bases not matched to a gene. CDR3 coding DNA: TGTGCCAGCAGCAGATCCGGGACAGGGAGGTACGAGCAGTTCTTC. It is translated as CASSRSGTGRYEQFF.

Details on this clonotype: A much larger clone sits a single nucleotide away, making a read error possible. This chain joins TRBV12-3 or TRBV12-4 and TRBJ2-1, with D possibly matching TRBD2 (5 bases). The V and J ends lost 4 bases and 7 bases respectively, with 14 bases between them. The CDR3 is 14 residues long. The DNA of the CDR3 is TGTGCCAGCAGTTCTACCATCCGGGGTAATGAGCAGTTCTTC. Its translation is CASSSTIRGNEQFF.

In this sample, this clonotype turned up many times. This sequence joins TRBV4-3 and TRBJ2-5, with D tentatively TRBD1 (6 bases). V was shortened by 0 bases and J by 5 bases, with 10 bases between the two germline ends. Germline CDR1 and CDR2: LGHNA and YSLEER. The CDR3 spans 14 residues. This CDR3 is CASSQENRVETQYF. Written as DNA, the CDR3 is TGCGCCAGCAGCCAAGAGAACAGGGTGGAGACCCAGTACTTC.

This clonotype was seen a handful of times. The chain employs TRBV5-1 and TRBJ1-5; possibly TRBD1 for D (5 bases). Germline V gives CDR1 SGHRS, CDR2 YFSETQ. The CDR3 runs 14 residues. Between the trimmed V and J ends, which lost 2 bases and 0 bases, there was a span of 6 bases. CDR3 loop: CASSFGGSNQPQHF. Written as DNA, the CDR3 is TGCGCCAGCAGCTTCGGGGGTAGCAATCAGCCCCAGCATTTT.

This clonotype is categorized as medium-sized. The rearrangement uses TRBV6-2 or TRBV6-3 and TRBJ1-2; D call uncertain. The CDR3 consists of 11 residues. The ends were cut back, 6 bases at V and 8 bases at J, with 10 bases in the middle. The germline CDR1 and CDR2 sequences are MNHEY and SVGEGT. The CDR3: CASSLLHGYTF. In DNA, the CDR3 is TGTGCCAGCAGCCTCCTTCACGGCTACACCTTC.

This clonotype was detected many times. The chain links TRBV4-1 to TRBJ2-5, with 7 positions matching TRBD2. This CDR3 is built from 16 residues. After removal of 3 bases from V and 0 bases from J, the junction contained 7 bases not matched to a gene. Germline V gives CDR1 MGHRA, CDR2 YSYEKL. The CDR3, as DNA: TGCGCCAGCAGCCAGCCTGGGCGGGAGTACCAAGAGACCCAGTACTTC. Translating gives CASSQPGREYQETQYF.

This rearrangement joins TRBV29-1 to TRBJ2-1; D is undetermined. The germline CDR1 and CDR2 sequences are SQVTM and ANQGSEA. V lost 1 base and J lost 5, with 9 bases in between. CDR3 length: 13 residues. The CDR3 nucleotides are TGCAGCGTTGAAGGTAAAGGGAACAATGAGCAGTTCTTC. Protein: CSVEGKGNNEQFF.

In its sample, this clonotype was seen many times. The chain joins TRBV19 to TRBJ2-7, with 10 nucleotides matching TRBD1. The CDR3 consists of 15 residues. V lost 3 bases to trimming and J lost 4 bases; unmatched junction nucleotides: 6. From germline, CDR1 is LNHDA and CDR2 SQIVND (reference sequence). CDR3 bases: TGTGCCAGTAGTATGCAAGGGACAGGGGAGTACGAGCAGTACTTC. Translating gives CASSMQGTGEYEQYF.

This clonotype was found many times. The gene calls are TRBV6-1 and TRBJ2-7, with TRBD1 matching 9 bases. The germline V gene encodes CDR1 MNHNS and CDR2 SASEGT. J was trimmed by 5 bases and V by 7 bases; bases with no gene match: 12. The CDR3 runs 15 residues. CDR3 nucleotides: TGTGCCAGCACACCCCCCGACAGGGGGACGAACGAGCAGTACTTC. This sequence encodes CASTPPDRGTNEQYF.